This T cell receptor (beta chain) was documented in a study of Ad26.COV2.S vaccination and SARS-CoV-2 variants (dated by TCRdb to the early 2020s). Looking at the study overall: Vaccine-arm donors were drawn from COV1001, a multicentre, randomized, double-blind, placebo-controlled phase I-IIa trial of Ad26.COV2.S in healthy adults. Ad26.COV2.S was administered intramuscularly at 5 x 10^10 or 1 x 10^11 viral particles, either as a single shot or as two shots given 56 days apart. TCRbeta repertoire sequencing was used to assess the specificity and breadth of SARS-CoV-2-reactive T cell receptors after Ad26.COV2.S vaccination. The TCR-sequenced set comprised roughly 30 samples: roughly 19 Ad26.COV2.S vaccine recipients, 5 placebo recipients and 8 SARS-CoV-2 convalescent individuals. Trial participants were randomized into five groups of five, in which low-dose or high-dose Ad26.COV2.S was given once or twice, or placebo was given on both occasions. Throughout the experiments and outcome assessment, investigators stayed blinded to trial group allocation. The study at large found these results: After vaccination, spike-specific CD8+ and CD4+ T cell responses were reported to show substantial breadth. Comparable non-spike TCR breadth was observed between vaccine and placebo recipients, consistent with only spike being contained in the vaccine. The study was not powered to compare responses between vaccine doses or regimens. It was noted by the authors that total T cell responses may have been underestimated by the TCR breadth and depth analyses. Spike-specific TCR breadth was higher in Ad26.COV2.S recipients than in placebo recipients (P = 0.0014).

The treatment or condition label, as the study defines it: roughly 20 received Ad26.COV2.S at low or high dose, single or two shots; about 5 received placebo; per-sample allocation not given. For vaccine and placebo recipients, the sequenced repertoires came from samples collected on day 63 after the first injection. Cohort 1b enrolled around 23 adults aged 18-55 years at a single site in Boston, USA, between 29 July and 7 August 2020. Ad26.COV2.S was a replication-incompetent adenovirus type 26 vector expressing a prefusion-stabilized SARS-CoV-2 spike protein from the original Wuhan strain. Reading from cysteine to phenylalanine, the CDR3 counts 13 amino acids. The read is trimmed to its CDR3 DNA, 39 bases read in frame from base 1. CDR1 and CDR2, per the germline V gene, are MGHDK and SYGVNS. Ends trimmed: V by 4 bases, J by 9 bases; bases unmatched to a gene: 8. Remarks on this clone: What this receptor recognizes is not known. No quality values exist for individual bases; no much larger clone is one base distant.

TCRbeta CDR3 regions were sequenced with the immunoSEQ Assay. After extraction, genomic DNA underwent amplification by bias-controlled multiplex PCR, followed by high-throughput sequencing. For the original study's pipeline: To quantify the absolute abundance of every unique TCRbeta CDR3 region, sequences were collapsed and filtered. T cell fraction was estimated by normalizing TCRbeta template counts to usable DNA, with usable DNA measured through amplification of reference genes found in all nucleated cells. Repertoire TCRs were annotated as SARS-CoV-2-specific when V gene, CDR3 amino acid sequence and J gene were exactly matched to a known reactive TCR set. MIRA supplied the reference SARS-CoV-2 TCR set, which was filtered for enrichment in COVID-19-positive ImmuneCODE repertoires so that public or cross-reactive TCRs were removed. Based on the MIRA antigens, annotated TCRs were further analysed at the level of specific ORF or position within ORF. Breadth was defined as the number of annotated unique rearrangements divided by the total number of unique productive rearrangements, and depth was defined as the summed frequency of the annotated unique rearrangements. Two-sided Wilcoxon rank-sum tests were applied when comparing TCR breadth between groups. What TCRdb holds here is the immuneACCESS table cut down to in-frame rearrangements. Part of the clones is not present; checked against another copy, under half of the missing clones reflect an unresolved V gene, and the others are unexplained. The D gene and trimming were derived from the DNA, and the V and J assignments and clone size from that table. The sample profile shows under 550,000 clones; over 75% of them were found once. Of the sample, more than 9% is held by the ten largest clones.

Sample: peripheral blood, taken in a trial of Ad26.COV2.S vaccine versus placebo. The chain employs TRBV25-1 and TRBJ1-1, and TRBD1 matches 7 of the central bases. The source is a person between 18 and 65 years old who received the Ad26.COV2.S COVID-19 vaccine or a placebo. The DNA sequence is TGTGCCAGCAGTGCTCCCTCGACAGGGAAAGCTTTCTTT. This sequence encodes CASSAPSTGKAFF.